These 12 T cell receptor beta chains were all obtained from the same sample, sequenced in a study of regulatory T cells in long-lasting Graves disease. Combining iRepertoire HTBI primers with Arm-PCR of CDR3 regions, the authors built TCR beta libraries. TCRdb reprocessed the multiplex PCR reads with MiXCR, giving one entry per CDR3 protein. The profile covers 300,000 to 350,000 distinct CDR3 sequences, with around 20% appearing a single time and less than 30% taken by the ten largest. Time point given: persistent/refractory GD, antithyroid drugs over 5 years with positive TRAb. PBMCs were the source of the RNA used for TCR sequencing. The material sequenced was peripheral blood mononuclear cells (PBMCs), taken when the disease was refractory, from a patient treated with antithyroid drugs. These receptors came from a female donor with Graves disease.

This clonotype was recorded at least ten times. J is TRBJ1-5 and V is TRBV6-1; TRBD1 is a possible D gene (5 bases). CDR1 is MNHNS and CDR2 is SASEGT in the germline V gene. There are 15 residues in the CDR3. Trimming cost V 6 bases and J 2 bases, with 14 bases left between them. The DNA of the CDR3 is TGTGCCAGCAGGCCGGGACTTGGGGGCAATCAGCCCCAGCATTTT. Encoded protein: CASRPGLGGNQPQHF.

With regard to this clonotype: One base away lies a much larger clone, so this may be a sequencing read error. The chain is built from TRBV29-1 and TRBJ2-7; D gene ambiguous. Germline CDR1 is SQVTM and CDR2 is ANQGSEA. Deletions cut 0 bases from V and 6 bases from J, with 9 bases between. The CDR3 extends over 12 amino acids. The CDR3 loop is CSVEDLACEQYF. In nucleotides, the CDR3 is TGCAGCGTTGAAGATCTGGCCTGCGAGCAGTACTTC.

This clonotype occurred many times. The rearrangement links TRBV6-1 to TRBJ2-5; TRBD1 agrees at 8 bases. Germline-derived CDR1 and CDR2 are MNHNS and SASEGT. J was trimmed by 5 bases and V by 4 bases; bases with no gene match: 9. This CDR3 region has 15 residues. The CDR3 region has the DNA TGTGCCAGCAGTGCCCGACAGGGGCGGCAGGAGACCCAGTACTTC. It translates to CASSARQGRQETQYF.

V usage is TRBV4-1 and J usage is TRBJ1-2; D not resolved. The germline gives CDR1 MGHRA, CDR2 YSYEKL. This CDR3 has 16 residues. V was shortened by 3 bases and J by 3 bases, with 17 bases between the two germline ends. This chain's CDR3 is CASSQIGRERYYGYTF. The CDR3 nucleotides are TGCGCCAGCAGCCAGATAGGACGGGAACGTTACTATGGCTACACCTTC.

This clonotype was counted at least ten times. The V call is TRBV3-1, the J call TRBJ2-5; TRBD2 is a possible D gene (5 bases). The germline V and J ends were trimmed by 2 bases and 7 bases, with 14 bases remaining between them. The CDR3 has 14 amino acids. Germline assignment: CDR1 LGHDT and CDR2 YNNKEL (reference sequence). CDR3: CASSQRDGMGTQYF. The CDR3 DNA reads TGTGCCAGCAGCCAACGAGACGGGATGGGGACCCAGTACTTC.

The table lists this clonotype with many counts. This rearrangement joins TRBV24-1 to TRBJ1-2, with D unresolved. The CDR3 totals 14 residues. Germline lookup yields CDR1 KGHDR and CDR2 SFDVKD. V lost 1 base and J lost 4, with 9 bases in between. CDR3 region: CATSDFPDVYGYTF. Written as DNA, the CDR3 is TGTGCCACCAGTGATTTCCCAGACGTCTATGGCTACACCTTC.

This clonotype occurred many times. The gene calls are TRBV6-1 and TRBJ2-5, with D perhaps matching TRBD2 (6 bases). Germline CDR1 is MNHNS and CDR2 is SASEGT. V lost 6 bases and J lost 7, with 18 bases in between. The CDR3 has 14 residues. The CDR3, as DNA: TGTGCCAGCAGCCCCATGGGGGGAAGGACGACCCAGTACTTC. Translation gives CASSPMGGRTTQYF.

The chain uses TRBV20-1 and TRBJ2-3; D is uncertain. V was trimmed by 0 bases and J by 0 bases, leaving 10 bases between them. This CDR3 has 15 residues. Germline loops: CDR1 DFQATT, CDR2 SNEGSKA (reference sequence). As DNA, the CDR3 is TGCAGTGCTAGAGATGCAGCCTCTAGCACAGATACGCAGTATTTT. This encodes CSARDAASSTDTQYF.

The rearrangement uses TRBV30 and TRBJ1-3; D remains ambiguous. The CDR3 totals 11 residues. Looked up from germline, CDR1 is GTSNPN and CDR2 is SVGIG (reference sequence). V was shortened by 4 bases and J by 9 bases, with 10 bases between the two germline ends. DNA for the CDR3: TGTGCCTGGACTTACGGTAGCACCATATATTTT. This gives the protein CAWTYGSTIYF.

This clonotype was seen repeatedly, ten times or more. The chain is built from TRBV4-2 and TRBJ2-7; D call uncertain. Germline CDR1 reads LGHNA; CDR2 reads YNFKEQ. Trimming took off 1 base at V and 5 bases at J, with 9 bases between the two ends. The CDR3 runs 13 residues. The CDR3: CASSQVNRNEQYF. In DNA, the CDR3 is TGTGCCAGCAGCCAAGTAAATCGCAACGAGCAGTACTTC.

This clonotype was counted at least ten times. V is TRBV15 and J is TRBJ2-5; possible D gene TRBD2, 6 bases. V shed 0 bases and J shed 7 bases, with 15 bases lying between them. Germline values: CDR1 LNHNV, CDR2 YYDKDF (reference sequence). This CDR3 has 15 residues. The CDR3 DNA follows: TGTGCCACCAGCAGAGACCCCCTAGCGACGGGGACCCAGTACTTC. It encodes CATSRDPLATGTQYF. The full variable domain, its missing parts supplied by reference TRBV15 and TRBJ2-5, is DAMVIQNPRYQVTQFGKPVTLSCSQTLNHNVMYWYQQKSSQAPKLLFHYYDKDFNNEADTPDNFQSRRPNTSFCFLDIRSPGLGDTAMYLCATSRDPLATGTQYFGPGTRLLVL.

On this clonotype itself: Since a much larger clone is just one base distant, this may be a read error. For the CDR3, the DNA is TGTGCCAGCAGCTTAGTTGGAGAGGATCAGCCCCAGCGTTTT. The encoded protein is CASSLVGEDQPQRF. The chain joins TRBV7-8 to TRBJ1-5, with D unresolved. The CDR3 spans 14 residues. Looked up from germline, CDR1 is SGHVS and CDR2 is FQNEAQ.